This is a list of T cell receptor beta chains from one sample in a study of T cell changes during pregnancy in multiple sclerosis. Produced via immunoSEQ multiplex PCR; TCRdb's table is partial and in-frame only. The sample carries more than 25,000 clones, 91% recorded once. This sample comprised CD8+ T cells from peripheral blood mononuclear cells, obtained in the second trimester of pregnancy. The receptors here all came from a female donor in good health, enrolled as a control in a pregnancy study. CDR3s include the opening cysteine and the closing phenylalanine or tryptophan. A D gene is named only where the DNA matches it firmly. A row's size may be missing; if present it is once, few, many or a size class.

TRBV15,.,TRBD1,TRBJ1-6,TGTGCCACCAGCACCTCTCTGGACAGGAGCTCCTATAATTCACCCCTCCACTTT,CATSTSLDRSSYNSPLHF
TRBV18,.,TRBD1,TRBJ1-1,TGTGCCAGCTCGACCGGGACAGAGAACACTGAAGCTTTCTTT,CASSTGTENTEAFF
TRBV25-1,.,.,TRBJ1-2,TGTGCCAGCAGTGAATACCCAACAGGTATTGGCTACACCTTC,CASSEYPTGIGYTF
TRBV6-1,.,TRBD1,TRBJ2-3,TGTGCCAGCAGTGCCCGCGACGGGACAGGGGGCGATACGCAGTATTTT,CASSARDGTGGDTQYF
TRBV27,.,.,TRBJ1-5,TGTGCCAGCAGTTTACAGGGGAGCAATCAGCCCCAGCATTTT,CASSLQGSNQPQHF
TRBV9,.,.,TRBJ1-4,TGTGCCAGCAGCCCCGGAGGGAATGAAAAACTGTTTTTT,CASSPGGNEKLFF
TRBV11-1,.,TRBD1,TRBJ2-7,TGTGCCAGCAGCTTATTCCGGGACAGGTCCTACGAGCAGTACTTC,CASSLFRDRSYEQYF
TRBV5-6,.,TRBD1,TRBJ1-1,TGTGCCAGCAGACATTCCACAGGGGTATGGACTGAAGCTTTCTTT,CASRHSTGVWTEAFF
TRBV30,.,.,TRBJ2-7,TGTGCCTGGAACCTGGAGGGCTCCCACGAGCAGTACTTC,CAWNLEGSHEQYF
TRBV6-5,.,.,TRBJ2-7,TGTGCCAGCAGTTATGGTACAGGCGCCTACGAGCAGTACTTC,CASSYGTGAYEQYF
TRBV5-1,.,TRBD1,TRBJ2-1,TGCGCCAGCAGCGCTACAGGGGGTTCCTACAATGAGCAGTTCTTC,CASSATGGSYNEQFF
TRBV14,.,TRBD1,TRBJ1-1,TGTGCCAGCAGCCAAGATTGGGGAATTAACAGGGGGAACACTGAAGCTTTCTTT,CASSQDWGINRGNTEAFF
TRBV19,.,.,TRBJ2-7,TGTGCCAGTAGTATAAGCGGAACATCTTCGACCTCCGAGCAGTACTTC,CASSISGTSSTSEQYF
TRBV11-3,.,TRBD1,TRBJ1-1,TGTGCCAGGACTTTACGACAGGGAAGTTCGGACACTGAAGCTTTCTTT,CARTLRQGSSDTEAFF
TRBV5-1,.,.,TRBJ2-2,TGCGCCAGCAGCTTGGAGCCTCGTACAGGGCTTACCGGGGAGCTGTTTTTT,CASSLEPRTGLTGELFF
TRBV7-9,.,TRBD1,TRBJ2-3,TGTGCCAGCAGCGCGGTTACAGGGGGCCTCTCCACAGATACGCAGTATTTT,CASSAVTGGLSTDTQYF
TRBV6-5,.,TRBD2,TRBJ2-1,TGTGCCAGCAGTGACGGGGGGACCTACAATGAGCAGTTCTTC,CASSDGGTYNEQFF
TRBV29-1,.,TRBD1,TRBJ1-5,TGCAGCGTTGGGGGGACAGGGCTCAATCAGCCCCAGCATTTT,CSVGGTGLNQPQHF
TRBV5-1,.,.,TRBJ2-3,TGCGCCAGCAGCTTGTCGACAGCCACTCTGGAAAGCACAGATACGCAGTATTTT,CASSLSTATLESTDTQYF
TRBV9,.,.,TRBJ2-7,TGTGCCAGCAGCGTAGCAGGGGCAGGGTACGAGCAGTACTTC,CASSVAGAGYEQYF
TRBV5-6,once,TRBD1,TRBJ2-3,TGTGCCAGCAGAACCGACAGGGGATTGGGCACAGATACGCAGTATTTT,CASRTDRGLGTDTQYF
TRBV19,once,TRBD2,TRBJ2-5,TGTGCCAGTGGGTTGTTAGCTAGCGGGGGGGCAGAGACCCAGTACTTC,CASGLLASGGAETQYF
TRBV4-1,.,TRBD1,TRBJ2-3,TGCGCCAGCAGCCAATTTTCTCGGACAGGGAATATAGATACGCAGTATTTT,CASSQFSRTGNIDTQYF
TRBV4-3,once,TRBD2,TRBJ2-7,TGCGCCAGCAGCCAAGCTTTAGCGGGGTTAACCTACGAGCAGTACTTC,CASSQALAGLTYEQYF
TRBV4-3,once,.,TRBJ2-1,TGCGCCAGCAGCCACGGCCAGGGAAACAATGAGCAGTTCTTC,CASSHGQGNNEQFF
TRBV6-5,.,.,TRBJ2-5,TGTGCCAGCAGTTACTCGGCTAGCTCCCCAGAGACCCAGTACTTC,CASSYSASSPETQYF
TRBV4-3,once,.,TRBJ2-7,TGCGCCAGCAGCCAAGATCGCGGTGCAGGACTCTACGAGCAGTACTTC,CASSQDRGAGLYEQYF
TRBV9,.,.,TRBJ1-2,TGTGCCAGCAGCGTAGCTAAAGGCAGACTTTATGGCTACACCTTC,CASSVAKGRLYGYTF
TRBV29-1,.,TRBD2,TRBJ2-7,TGCAGCTTTCGCGGGGGGTCTGGCGAGCAGTACTTC,CSFRGGSGEQYF
TRBV18,.,.,TRBJ2-7,TGTGCCAGCACCGGTCAATCCTACGAGCAGTACTTC,CASTGQSYEQYF
TRBV6-5,once,TRBD1,TRBJ1-6,TGTGCCAGCAGAAAGGACAGGGTGAGGAATTCACCCCTCCACTTT,CASRKDRVRNSPLHF
TRBV30,.,TRBD1,TRBJ1-4,TGTGCCTGGAGTGTACTGGGGACAGGGAGTGAAAAACTGTTTTTT,CAWSVLGTGSEKLFF
TRBV4-2,.,TRBD1,TRBJ1-6,TGTGCCAGCAGCCAAGGACAGGGGGCAAGCTCCTATAATTCACCCCTCCACTTT,CASSQGQGASSYNSPLHF
TRBV27,.,.,TRBJ2-5,TGTGCCAGCCAACCCCTTCGTCCAGTCCAAGAGACCCAGTACTTC,CASQPLRPVQETQYF
TRBV9,.,TRBD1,TRBJ2-7,TGTGCCAGCAGCGTAGGGGACAGAGTCTACGAGCAGTACTTC,CASSVGDRVYEQYF
TRBV7-2,.,TRBD1,TRBJ1-2,TGTGCCAGCAGCTCTGGACAGGGGGCGGTTGGCTACACCTTC,CASSSGQGAVGYTF
TRBV7-9,.,TRBD1,TRBJ1-4,TGTGCCAGCAGCTCTCCACAGGGGGGTGAAAAACTGTTTTTT,CASSSPQGGEKLFF